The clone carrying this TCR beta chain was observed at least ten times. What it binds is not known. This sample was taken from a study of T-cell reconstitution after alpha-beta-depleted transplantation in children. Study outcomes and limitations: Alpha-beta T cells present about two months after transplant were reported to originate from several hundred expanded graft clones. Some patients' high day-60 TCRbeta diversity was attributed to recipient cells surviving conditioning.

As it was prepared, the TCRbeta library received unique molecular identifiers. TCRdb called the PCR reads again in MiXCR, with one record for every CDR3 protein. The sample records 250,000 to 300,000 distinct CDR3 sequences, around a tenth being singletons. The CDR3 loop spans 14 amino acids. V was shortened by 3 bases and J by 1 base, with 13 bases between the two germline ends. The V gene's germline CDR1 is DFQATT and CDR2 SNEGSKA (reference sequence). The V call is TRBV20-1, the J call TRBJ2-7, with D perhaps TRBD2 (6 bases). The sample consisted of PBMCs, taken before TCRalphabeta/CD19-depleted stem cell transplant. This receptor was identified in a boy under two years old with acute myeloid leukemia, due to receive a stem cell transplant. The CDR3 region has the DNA TGCAGTGCTAGTGTGGCTAGCGAATCCTACGAGCAGTACTTC. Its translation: CSASVASESYEQYF.